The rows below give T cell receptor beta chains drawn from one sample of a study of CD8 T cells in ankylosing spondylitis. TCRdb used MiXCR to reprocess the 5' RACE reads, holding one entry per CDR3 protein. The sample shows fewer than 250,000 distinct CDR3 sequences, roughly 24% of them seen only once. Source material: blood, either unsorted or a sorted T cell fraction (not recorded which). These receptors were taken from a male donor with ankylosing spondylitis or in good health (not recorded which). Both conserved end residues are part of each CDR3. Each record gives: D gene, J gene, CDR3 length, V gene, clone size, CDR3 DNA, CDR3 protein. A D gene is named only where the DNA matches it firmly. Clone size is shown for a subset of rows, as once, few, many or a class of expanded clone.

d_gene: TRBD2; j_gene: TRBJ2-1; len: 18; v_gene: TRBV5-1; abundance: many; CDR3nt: TGCGCCAGCAGCTTGATCTTCGGGCTAGCGGGAGGGGGCAATGAGCAGTTCTTC; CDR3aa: CASSLIFGLAGGGNEQFF
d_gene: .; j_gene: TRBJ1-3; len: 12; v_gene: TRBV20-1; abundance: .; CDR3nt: TGCAGCGTACAGCAATCTGGAAACACCATATATTTT; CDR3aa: CSVQQSGNTIYF
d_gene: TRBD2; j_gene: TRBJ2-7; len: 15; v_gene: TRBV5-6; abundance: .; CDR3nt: TGTGCCAGCAGCTATAGACTAGCGGGAGACTACGAGCAGTACTTC; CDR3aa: CASSYRLAGDYEQYF
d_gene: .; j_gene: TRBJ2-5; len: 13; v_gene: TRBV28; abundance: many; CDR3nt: TGTGCCAGCAGAACACAGGGGAGGGAGACCCAGTACTTC; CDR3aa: CASRTQGRETQYF
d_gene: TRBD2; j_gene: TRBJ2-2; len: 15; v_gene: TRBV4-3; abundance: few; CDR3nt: TGCGCCAGCAGCCAAGGCGGGAGGGGCACCGGGGAGCTGTTTTTT; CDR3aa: CASSQGGRGTGELFF
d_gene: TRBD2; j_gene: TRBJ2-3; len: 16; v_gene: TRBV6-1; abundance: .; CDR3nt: TGTGCCAGCAGACGACTAGCGGGAGGTTTAACAGATACGCAGTATTTT; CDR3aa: CASRRLAGGLTDTQYF
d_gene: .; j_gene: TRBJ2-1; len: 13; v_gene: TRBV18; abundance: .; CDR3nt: TGTGCCAGCTCACCAGGGCCTAGTAGGGAGCAGTTCTTC; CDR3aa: CASSPGPSREQFF
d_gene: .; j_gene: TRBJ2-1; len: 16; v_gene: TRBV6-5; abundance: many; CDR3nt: TGTGCCAGCAGTTACTCAGCCGGAAGCTCCTACAATGAGCAGTTCTTC; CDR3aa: CASSYSAGSSYNEQFF
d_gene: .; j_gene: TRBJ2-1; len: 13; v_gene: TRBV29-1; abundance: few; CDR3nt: TGCAGCGTTGAAAGAGGGGGTAGCAATGAGCAGTTCTTC; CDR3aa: CSVERGGSNEQFF
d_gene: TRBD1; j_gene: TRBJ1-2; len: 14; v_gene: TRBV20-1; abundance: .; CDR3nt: TGCAGTGCTGAACCGGGACAGGGTGCCTATGGCTACACCTTC; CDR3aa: CSAEPGQGAYGYTF
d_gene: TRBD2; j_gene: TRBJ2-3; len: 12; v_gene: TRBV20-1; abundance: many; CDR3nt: TGCAGTGCCTGGACTAGAAGGGATACGCAGTATTTT; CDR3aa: CSAWTRRDTQYF